This TCR beta chain was observed in a study of blood T cells in healthy people across ages. The CDR3 totals 14 residues. The V gene lost 2 bases and the J gene lost 3 bases, with 10 bases spanning the gap. Germline lookup yields CDR1 MNHEY and CDR2 SVGAGI. A second PCR of 7 to 11 cycles used a sample-barcoded 5' primer and a J-beta primer mix. TCRdb re-derived calls from the 5' RACE reads in MiXCR, one entry per CDR3 protein. The table has around 800,000 distinct CDR3 sequences, 46% seen once. Notes on the study in general: Reliance upon unsorted PBMCs precluded definitive naive versus antigen-experienced comparison.

Healthy Russian Caucasian donors spanned ages about 6 to 95 years. In this sample, this clonotype turned up many times. Its antigen is unidentified. The chain is built from TRBV6-5 and TRBJ1-2; TRBD1 is a possible D gene (6 bases). The receptor was isolated from an elderly man in good health. The sequencing input was blood. CDR3 loop: CASSYQEGDYGYTF. The CDR3 DNA is TGTGCCAGCAGTTACCAAGAGGGGGACTATGGCTACACCTTC.